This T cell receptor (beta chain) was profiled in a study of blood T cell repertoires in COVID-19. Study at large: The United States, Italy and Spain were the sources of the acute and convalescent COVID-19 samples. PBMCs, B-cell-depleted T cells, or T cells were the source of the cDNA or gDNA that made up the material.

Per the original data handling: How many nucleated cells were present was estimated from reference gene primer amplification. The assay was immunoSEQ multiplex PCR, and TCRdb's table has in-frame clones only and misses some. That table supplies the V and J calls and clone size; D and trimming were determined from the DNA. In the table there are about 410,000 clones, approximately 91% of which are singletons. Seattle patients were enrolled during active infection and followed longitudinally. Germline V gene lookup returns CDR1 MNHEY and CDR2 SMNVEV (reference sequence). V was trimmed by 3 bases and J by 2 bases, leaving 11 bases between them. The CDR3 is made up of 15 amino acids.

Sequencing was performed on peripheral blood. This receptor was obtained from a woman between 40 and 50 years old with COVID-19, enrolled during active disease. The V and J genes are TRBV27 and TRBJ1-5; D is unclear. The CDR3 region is CASSFAPVGNQPQHF. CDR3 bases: TGTGCCAGCAGTTTCGCCCCGGTGGGCAATCAGCCCCAGCATTTT.